The source of this T cell receptor (beta chain) is a study of blood T cell repertoires in COVID-19. The wider study: Samples taken during acute and convalescent COVID-19 were collected in the United States, Italy and Spain. The analysed material was cDNA or gDNA that came from T cells, B-cell-depleted T cells, or PBMCs.

Per the study methods: It was from reference gene primer amplification that nucleated cell counts were estimated. Sequencing was performed with immunoSEQ multiplex PCR; in TCRdb, only in-frame clones are kept and a portion is missing. That table supplies the V and J calls and clone size; D and trimming were determined from the DNA. The sample carries about 250,000 clones, around nine tenths recorded once. The CDR3 sequence is 18 residues long. Trimming cost V 0 bases and J 7 bases, with 22 bases left between them. In germline, CDR1 is SGHDT, CDR2 YYEEEE. The clonotype comes from a woman aged 55 to 70 who had recovered from COVID-19. The specimen sequenced was peripheral blood. The chain carries TRBV5-6 and TRBJ1-4; D remains ambiguous. The CDR3 nucleotides are TGTGCCAGCAGCTTGGCCGCAGGTTGGGCCCCACGAACTGAAAAACTGTTTTTT. This encodes CASSLAAGWAPRTEKLFF.